This is a list of T cell receptor beta chains from one sample in a study of regulatory T cells in long-lasting Graves disease. TCRdb passed the multiplex PCR reads through MiXCR, listing each CDR3 protein once. The repertoire has 300,000 to 400,000 distinct CDR3 sequences, 15% to 20% of them found once; the top ten carry less than 35%. The sequencing used peripheral blood mononuclear cells (PBMCs), collected when the disease was refractory, from a patient treated with antithyroid drugs. Receptors were obtained from a female donor with Graves disease. Each CDR3 is given with its conserved first and last residue.

CDR3 protein: CASSLTGRWATGNQPQHF
J gene: TRBJ1-5
V gene: TRBV28

CDR3 protein: CASSKQMTSDRKAYEQYF
J gene: TRBJ2-7
V gene: TRBV7-8

CDR3 protein: CASSTSNQPQHF
J gene: TRBJ1-5
V gene: TRBV27

CDR3 protein: CASSLPREVTKPYNSPLHF
J gene: TRBJ1-6
V gene: TRBV11-3

CDR3 protein: CATTSGQGMNTEAFF
J gene: TRBJ1-1
V gene: TRBV24-1

CDR3 protein: CSVEDRDGNTIYF
J gene: TRBJ1-3
V gene: TRBV29-1

CDR3 protein: CASTPGQMNTEAFF
J gene: TRBJ1-1
V gene: TRBV30

CDR3 protein: CASSYLDRAEQYF
J gene: TRBJ2-7
V gene: TRBV6-5

CDR3 protein: CAITASGNSGANVLTF
J gene: TRBJ2-6
V gene: TRBV6-1

CDR3 protein: CASSLQGADEKLFF
J gene: TRBJ1-4
V gene: TRBV7-9

CDR3 protein: CTSRSIPTGTNQPQHF
J gene: TRBJ1-5
V gene: TRBV19

CDR3 protein: CASSPKAGRRGYTF
J gene: TRBJ1-2
V gene: TRBV11-3

CDR3 protein: CATSDQRGTSTDTQYF
J gene: TRBJ2-3
V gene: TRBV24-1

CDR3 protein: CASSYSSRGTTEAFF
J gene: TRBJ1-1
V gene: TRBV6-5

CDR3 protein: CASSVTSGSRETQYF
J gene: TRBJ2-5
V gene: TRBV5-1

CDR3 protein: CANRQGLNQPQHF
J gene: TRBJ1-5
V gene: TRBV10-3

CDR3 protein: CACQTKHTGELFF
J gene: TRBJ2-2
V gene: TRBV30

CDR3 protein: CASSYSGQGSYEQYF
J gene: TRBJ2-7
V gene: TRBV6-5

CDR3 protein: CASSFRRFQEAFF
J gene: TRBJ1-1
V gene: TRBV12-3/TRBV12-4

CDR3 protein: CSAKPSGQGGQPQHF
J gene: TRBJ1-5
V gene: TRBV20-1

CDR3 protein: CASSWGLLYQETQYF
J gene: TRBJ2-5
V gene: TRBV5-1

CDR3 protein: CASSPRTETPYEQYF
J gene: TRBJ2-7
V gene: TRBV28

CDR3 protein: CASALGQFYEQYF
J gene: TRBJ2-7
V gene: TRBV6-1

CDR3 protein: CASSFPQLGGQPQHF
J gene: TRBJ1-5
V gene: TRBV28

CDR3 protein: CASNPDGSYEQYF
J gene: TRBJ2-7
V gene: TRBV9

CDR3 protein: CASSPGFGSGGQGYEQYF
J gene: TRBJ2-7
V gene: TRBV18

CDR3 protein: CASSELWGDEQYF
J gene: TRBJ2-7
V gene: TRBV25-1

CDR3 protein: CSAYPQGVEGSTNEKLFF
J gene: TRBJ1-4
V gene: TRBV29-1

CDR3 protein: CAIRGQGANTGELFF
J gene: TRBJ2-2
V gene: TRBV10-3

CDR3 protein: CASGQQGNYGYTF
J gene: TRBJ1-2
V gene: TRBV6-1

CDR3 protein: CASSPRLAGVNEQYF
J gene: TRBJ2-7
V gene: TRBV11-2

CDR3 protein: CASRAEMRKAFF
J gene: TRBJ1-1
V gene: TRBV28

CDR3 protein: CASSLGTGEYGYTF
J gene: TRBJ1-2
V gene: TRBV7-8

CDR3 protein: CASSSQGPTGDTQYF
J gene: TRBJ2-3
V gene: TRBV11-3

CDR3 protein: CASSHWTETNYGYTF
J gene: TRBJ1-2
V gene: TRBV4-3

CDR3 protein: CASSLLAGGGETQYF
J gene: TRBJ2-5
V gene: TRBV7-2

CDR3 protein: CASSEGGVYGYTF
J gene: TRBJ1-2
V gene: TRBV6-1

CDR3 protein: CSVGGDRGRGGTEAFF
J gene: TRBJ1-1
V gene: TRBV29-1

CDR3 protein: CATSSRVTEAFF
J gene: TRBJ1-1
V gene: TRBV15

CDR3 protein: CASSVGGGYNSPLHF
J gene: TRBJ1-6
V gene: TRBV9

CDR3 protein: CATSTTTGFQPQHF
J gene: TRBJ1-5
V gene: TRBV15